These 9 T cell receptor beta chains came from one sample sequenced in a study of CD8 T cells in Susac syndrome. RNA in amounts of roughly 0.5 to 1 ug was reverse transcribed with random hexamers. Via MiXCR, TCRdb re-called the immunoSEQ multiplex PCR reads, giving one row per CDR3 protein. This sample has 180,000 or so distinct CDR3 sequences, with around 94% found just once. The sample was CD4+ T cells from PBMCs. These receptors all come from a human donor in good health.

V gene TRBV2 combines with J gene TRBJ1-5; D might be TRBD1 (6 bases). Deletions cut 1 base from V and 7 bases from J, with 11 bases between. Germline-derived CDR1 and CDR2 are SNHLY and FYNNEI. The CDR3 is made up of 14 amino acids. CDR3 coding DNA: TGTGCCAGCAGTGAAGACAGGGCGAACCAGCCCCAGCATTTT. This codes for CASSEDRANQPQHF.

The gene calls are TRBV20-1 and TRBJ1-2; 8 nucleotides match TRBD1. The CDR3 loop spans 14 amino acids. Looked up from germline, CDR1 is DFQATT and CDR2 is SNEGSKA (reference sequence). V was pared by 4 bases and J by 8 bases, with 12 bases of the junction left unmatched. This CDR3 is CSATEPRTGRGYTF. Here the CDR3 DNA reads TGCAGTGCTACTGAGCCAAGGACAGGGAGGGGCTACACCTTC.

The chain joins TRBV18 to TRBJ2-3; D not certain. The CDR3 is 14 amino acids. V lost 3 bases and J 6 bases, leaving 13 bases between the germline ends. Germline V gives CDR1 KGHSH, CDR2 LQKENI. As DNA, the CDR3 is TGTGCCAGCTCACCCCGGGTTGTGGTGGATACGCAGTATTTT. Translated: CASSPRVVVDTQYF.

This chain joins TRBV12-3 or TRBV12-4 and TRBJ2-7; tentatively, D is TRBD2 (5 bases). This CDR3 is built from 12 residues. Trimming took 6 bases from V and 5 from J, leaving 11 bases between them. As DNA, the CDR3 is TGTGCCAGCAGCCTAGCACCGAACGAGCAGTACTTC. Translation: CASSLAPNEQYF.

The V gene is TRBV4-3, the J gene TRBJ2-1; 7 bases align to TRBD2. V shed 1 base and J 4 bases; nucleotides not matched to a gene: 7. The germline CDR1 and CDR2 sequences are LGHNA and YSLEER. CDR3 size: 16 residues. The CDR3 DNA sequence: TGCGCCAGCAGCCAAGTAAGGCCTAGCGGTTACAATGAGCAGTTCTTC. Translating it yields CASSQVRPSGYNEQFF.

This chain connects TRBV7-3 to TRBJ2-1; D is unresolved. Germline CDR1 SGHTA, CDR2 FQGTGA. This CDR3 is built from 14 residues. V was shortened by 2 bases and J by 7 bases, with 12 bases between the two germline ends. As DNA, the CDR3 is TGTGCCAGCAGCTTAGGATATAGCCAGAATGAGCAGTTCTTC. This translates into CASSLGYSQNEQFF.

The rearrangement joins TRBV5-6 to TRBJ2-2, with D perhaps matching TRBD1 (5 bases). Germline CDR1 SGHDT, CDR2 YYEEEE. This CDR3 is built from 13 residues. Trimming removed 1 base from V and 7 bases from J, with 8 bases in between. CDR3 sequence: CASSLQGSGELFF. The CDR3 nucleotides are TGTGCCAGCAGCTTGCAGGGCAGCGGGGAGCTGTTTTTT. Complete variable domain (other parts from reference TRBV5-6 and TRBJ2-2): DAGVTQSPTHLIKTRGQQVTLRCSPKSGHDTVSWYQQALGQGPQFIFQYYEEEERQRGNFPDRFSGHQFPNYSSELNVNALLLGDSALYLCASSLQGSGELFFGEGSRLTVL.

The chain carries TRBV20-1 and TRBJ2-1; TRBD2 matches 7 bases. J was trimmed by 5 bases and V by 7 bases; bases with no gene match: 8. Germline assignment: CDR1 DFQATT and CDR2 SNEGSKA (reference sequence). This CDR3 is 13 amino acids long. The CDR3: CSVPGGGHNEQFF. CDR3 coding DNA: TGCAGTGTTCCGGGGGGAGGGCACAATGAGCAGTTCTTC.

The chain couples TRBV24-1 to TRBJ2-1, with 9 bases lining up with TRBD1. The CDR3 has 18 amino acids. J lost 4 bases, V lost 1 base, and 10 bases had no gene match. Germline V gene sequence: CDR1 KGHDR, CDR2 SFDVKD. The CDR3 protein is CATSDFGLGGQGYNEQFF. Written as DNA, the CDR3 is TGTGCCACCAGTGATTTTGGGCTGGGGGGACAGGGATACAATGAGCAGTTCTTC.